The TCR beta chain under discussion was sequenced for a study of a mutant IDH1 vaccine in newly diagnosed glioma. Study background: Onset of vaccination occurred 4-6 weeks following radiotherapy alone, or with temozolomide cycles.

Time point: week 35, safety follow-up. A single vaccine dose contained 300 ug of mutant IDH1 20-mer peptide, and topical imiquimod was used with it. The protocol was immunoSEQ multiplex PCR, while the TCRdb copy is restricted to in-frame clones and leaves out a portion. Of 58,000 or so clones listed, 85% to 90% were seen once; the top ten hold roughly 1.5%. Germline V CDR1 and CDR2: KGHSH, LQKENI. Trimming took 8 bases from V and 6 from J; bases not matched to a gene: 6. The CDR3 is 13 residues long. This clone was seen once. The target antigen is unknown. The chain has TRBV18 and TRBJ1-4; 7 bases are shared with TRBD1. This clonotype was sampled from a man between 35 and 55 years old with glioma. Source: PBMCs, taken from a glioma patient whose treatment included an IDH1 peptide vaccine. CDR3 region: CASATGRDEKLFF. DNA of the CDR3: TGTGCCAGCGCGACAGGGAGAGATGAAAAACTGTTTTTT.